Listed below are T cell receptor beta chains from one sample, sequenced in a study of T-cell memory formation after mild COVID-19. TCRdb processed the 5' RACE reads anew with MiXCR; each CDR3 protein has one entry. Here the sample spans hundreds of thousands of distinct CDR3 sequences, under 30% being singletons. Source material: PBMCs or a T cell subset sorted from them (not recorded which). The receptors come from an adult woman who had mild COVID-19 (a few samples of this study predate the infection). Cell type and time point are not known. CDR3s include the opening cysteine and the closing phenylalanine or tryptophan. D genes are given only for firm matches. Clone size is not always given. Where it is, it says once, few, many or a class for expanded clones.

.,.,TRBV5-1,TRBJ2-3,TGCGCCAGCAGCTGGACCAGCGGTTCTAGCGCAGATACGCAGTATTTT,CASSWTSGSSADTQYF
.,.,TRBV20-1,TRBJ2-2,TGCAGTGCCACAAGGAGAGGGTACACCGGGGAGCTGTTTTTT,CSATRRGYTGELFF
.,few,TRBV6-5,TRBJ2-7,TGTGCCAGCAGTTACTTCGGGACCGAGCAGTACTTC,CASSYFGTEQYF
TRBD2,many,TRBV7-6,TRBJ2-7,TGTGCCAGCAGCCCGGGACTAGCCTCCTACGAGCAGTACTTC,CASSPGLASYEQYF
.,.,TRBV29-1,TRBJ2-1,TGCAGCGTCTCCGATCAGACGAGCTATTTTGAGCAGTTCTTC,CSVSDQTSYFEQFF
.,few,TRBV5-1,TRBJ2-3,TGCGCCAGCAGCCGTGGCGGGGACTCGGATACGCAGTATTTT,CASSRGGDSDTQYF
TRBD1,.,TRBV6-5,TRBJ1-2,TGTGCCAGCAGTTACCGGGACAGGGGGCTGACTAACTATGGCTACACCTTC,CASSYRDRGLTNYGYTF
TRBD1,.,TRBV6-1,TRBJ2-7,TGTGCCAGCAGTGTCCGGGACAGGGGGTACGAGCAGTACTTC,CASSVRDRGYEQYF
TRBD2,.,TRBV10-3,TRBJ2-3,TGTGCCATCAGTGGTTCCAGCGGGGGCCCCACAGATACGCAGTATTTT,CAISGSSGGPTDTQYF
.,.,TRBV20-1,TRBJ2-5,TGCAGTGCTTCTCAGGACCCGCTTTCGGAGACCCAGTACTTC,CSASQDPLSETQYF
TRBD2,.,TRBV9,TRBJ2-2,TGTGCCAGCAGCGCAGCGGGGTCGAACACCGGGGAGCTGTTTTTT,CASSAAGSNTGELFF
.,.,TRBV6-5,TRBJ1-2,TGTGCCAGCAGATCCGGACAGCGCAACTATGGCTACACCTTC,CASRSGQRNYGYTF
.,few,TRBV15,TRBJ2-1,TGTGCCACCAGCATACAGGGTAAATCCTACAATGAGCAGTTCTTC,CATSIQGKSYNEQFF
.,.,TRBV7-2,TRBJ2-5,TGTGCCAGCAGCCCGGGGACGGAGACCCAGTACTTC,CASSPGTETQYF
.,.,TRBV9,TRBJ2-7,TGTGCCAGCAGCGTAGGACAAACCCCCTACGAGCAGTACTTC,CASSVGQTPYEQYF
.,few,TRBV6-2/TRBV6-3,TRBJ2-1,TGTGCCAGCAGTTCCCGGGGGAATGAGCAGTTCTTC,CASSSRGNEQFF
.,few,TRBV9,TRBJ2-3,TGTGCCAGCAGCGTAGGGCCCACAGATACGCAGTATTTT,CASSVGPTDTQYF
TRBD2,few,TRBV2,TRBJ2-7,TGTGCCAGCAGTCCGCGGGGGAGGGAGTACGAGCAGTACTTC,CASSPRGREYEQYF
TRBD2,.,TRBV23-1,TRBJ2-2,TGCGCCAGCAGTCAATCCCGGTCGTTACTAGCGGGAGCCGTGCTGTTTTTT,CASSQSRSLLAGAVLFF
TRBD2,.,TRBV6-2/TRBV6-3,TRBJ2-7,TGTGCCAGCAGTTACTCGATAAGCGGGATTCCCTACGAGCAGTACTTC,CASSYSISGIPYEQYF
TRBD2,few,TRBV24-1,TRBJ2-1,TGTGCCACCAGTGATCCAGCGGGAGGGTGGGAGCAGTTCTTC,CATSDPAGGWEQFF
.,.,TRBV4-1,TRBJ2-6,TGCGCCAGCAGCCAAGGGGTCACCAGCTCTGGGGCCAACGTCCTGACTTTC,CASSQGVTSSGANVLTF
TRBD1,few,TRBV12-3/TRBV12-4,TRBJ2-2,TGTGCCAGCAGTTCCCGGGACAGGCCCACCGGGGAGCTGTTTTTT,CASSSRDRPTGELFF
.,few,TRBV9,TRBJ2-3,TGTGCCAGCAGCGTAGTTCCGGAAGATACGCAGTATTTT,CASSVVPEDTQYF
TRBD2,.,TRBV5-5,TRBJ2-5,TGTGCCAGCAGCTTGTGGGGGGAGGGCGAGACCCAGTACTTC,CASSLWGEGETQYF
.,few,TRBV5-6,TRBJ1-5,TGTGCCAGCAGCTCACAAAGAGGGCATATGATCAATCAGCCCCAGCATTTT,CASSSQRGHMINQPQHF
.,once,TRBV12-3/TRBV12-4,TRBJ2-7,TGTGCCAGCAGTTCCAACCCACCGACATACGAGCAGTACTTC,CASSSNPPTYEQYF
.,.,TRBV12-5,TRBJ2-3,TGTGCTAGTGGCGAAGGACTAACCGTGCGGGATACGCAGTATTTT,CASGEGLTVRDTQYF
.,.,TRBV4-3,TRBJ2-5,TGCGCCAGCAGCCAAGCCACAGGGATCCAAGAGACCCAGTACTTC,CASSQATGIQETQYF
.,.,TRBV3-1,TRBJ2-7,TGTGCCAGCAGCCAAGACGGTTTCCAGTACGAGCAGTACTTC,CASSQDGFQYEQYF
.,.,TRBV7-9,TRBJ2-1,TGTGCCAGCAGCTTTAATCGGGGGCTTGAGCAGTTCTTC,CASSFNRGLEQFF
TRBD2,few,TRBV4-1,TRBJ2-1,TGCGCCAGCAGCCCGGGGCCCCAACGGGGGGGCCGCAATGAGCAGTTCTTC,CASSPGPQRGGRNEQFF
.,.,TRBV4-1,TRBJ1-4,TGCGCCAGCAGCCAAGCCGGGGGGCCGGGTGAAAAACTGTTTTTT,CASSQAGGPGEKLFF
.,few,TRBV30,TRBJ2-7,TGTGCCGCTGAAGAAGGCGAGCAGTACTTC,CAAEEGEQYF
TRBD1,.,TRBV5-1,TRBJ1-5,TGCGCCAGCAGCAGGGGGACAGCGACGGATCAGCCCCAGCATTTT,CASSRGTATDQPQHF
.,.,TRBV11-3,TRBJ2-1,TGTGCCAGCAGCATCAGGACCCGAAATGAGCAGTTCTTC,CASSIRTRNEQFF
.,few,TRBV7-9,TRBJ1-1,TGTGCCAGCAGCTTAGGGGGCCTGACTGAAGCTTTCTTT,CASSLGGLTEAFF
.,few,TRBV20-1,TRBJ1-5,TGCAGTGCTCGCCCACAGCGTTGGGGGCCCCAGCATTTT,CSARPQRWGPQHF
TRBD2,.,TRBV7-9,TRBJ2-7,TGTGCCAGCAGCTTAGTAGGGCCCGGGGGGTCCGAGCAGTACTTC,CASSLVGPGGSEQYF
TRBD2,.,TRBV9,TRBJ2-5,TGTGCCAGCAGCGTAGGGGCGGGGGGGCATGTGGAGACCCAGTACTTC,CASSVGAGGHVETQYF
.,once,TRBV2,TRBJ2-3,TGTGCCAGCAGGCCTAACACAGATACGCAGTATTTT,CASRPNTDTQYF
.,.,TRBV12-3/TRBV12-4,TRBJ1-1,TGTGCCAGCAGAGGAAACAGTATTGAAGCTTTCTTT,CASRGNSIEAFF
.,.,TRBV20-1,TRBJ2-7,TGCAGTGCTAGAAGCCCGCGGGCGGAGACCACCTACGAGCAGTACTTC,CSARSPRAETTYEQYF